These 11 T cell receptor beta chains were sequenced from one sample in a study of blood T cell repertoires in COVID-19. Method: immunoSEQ multiplex PCR; TCRdb's copy keeps in-frame clones and lacks some. The table has roughly 60,000 clones, around 80% seen once. The sample consisted of peripheral blood. These receptors were collected from a man aged 25 to 45 with COVID-19, enrolled during active disease.

This rearrangement joins TRBV7-2 to TRBJ2-1, with TRBD2 matching 8 bases. Germline-derived CDR1 and CDR2 are SGHTA and FQGNSA. This CDR3 contains 15 residues. After removal of 1 base from V and 6 bases from J, the junction contained 5 bases not matched to a gene. The CDR3: CASSLGAGVGNEQFF. The DNA of the CDR3 is TGTGCCAGCAGCTTAGGAGCGGGAGTGGGCAATGAGCAGTTCTTC. Using reference TRBV7-2 and TRBJ2-1 for the parts outside the CDR3, the full variable domain is GAGVSQSPSNKVTEKGKDVELRCDPISGHTALYWYRQSLGQGLEFLIYFQGNSAPDKSGLPSDRFSAERTGGSVSTLTIQRTQQEDSAVYLCASSLGAGVGNEQFFGPGTRLTVL.

J is TRBJ2-7 and V is TRBV10-2; 9 nucleotides agree with TRBD1. Germline V lookup: CDR1 WSHSY, CDR2 SAAADI. The CDR3 loop spans 16 amino acids. Unmatched junction bases numbered 10, after V lost 4 bases and J lost 3 bases. CDR3 sequence (DNA): TGCGCCAGCAGTGGGGGGTTGACAGGGGGGAGCTACGAGCAGTACTTC. Translating it yields CASSGGLTGGSYEQYF.

The V and J genes are TRBV2 and TRBJ1-5; maybe TRBD1 (6 bases). The CDR3 is 15 amino acids. Trimming removed 0 bases at V and 7 bases at J, with 13 bases between. Germline V lookup: CDR1 SNHLY, CDR2 FYNNEI. CDR3 DNA: TGTGCCAGCAGTGAAGCCCCGCAGGGGCGCCAGCCCCAGCATTTT. It encodes CASSEAPQGRQPQHF. The full variable domain, with the rest looked up from reference TRBV2 and TRBJ1-5, is EPEVTQTPSHQVTQMGQEVILRCVPISNHLYFYWYRQILGQKVEFLVSFYNNEISEKSEIFDDQFSVERPDGSNFTLKIRSTKLEDSAMYFCASSEAPQGRQPQHFGDGTRLSIL.

This clone was counted once. This chain joins TRBV30 and TRBJ2-3; 10 bases are shared with TRBD1. V lost 3 bases to trimming and J lost 2 bases; unmatched junction nucleotides: 8. The germline CDR1 and CDR2 sequences are GTSNPN and SVGIG (reference sequence). CDR3 length: 16 residues. CDR3 DNA: TGTGCCTGGAGGATTCCCGGGACAGGGGCCACAGATACGCAGTATTTT. Amino acids: CAWRIPGTGATDTQYF.

The chain links TRBV27 to TRBJ2-7; no definite D call. V dropped 4 bases and J dropped 0 bases, with 4 bases sitting between them. There are 12 residues in the CDR3. Germline V gives CDR1 MNHEY, CDR2 SMNVEV (reference sequence). The DNA of the CDR3 is TGTGCCAGCAGTTCCCTCTCCTACGAGCAGTACTTC. This codes for CASSSLSYEQYF.

The CDR3 is CASSPGIFYEQYF. The CDR3 DNA reads as TGTGCCAGCAGCCCCGGGATCTTCTACGAGCAGTACTTC. The V call is TRBV12-3 or TRBV12-4, the J call TRBJ2-7, with D possibly matching TRBD2 (5 bases). The CDR3 spans 13 residues. The germline V and J ends were trimmed by 6 bases and 3 bases, with 12 bases remaining between them.

The chain joins TRBV2 to TRBJ2-1; 7 positions match TRBD2. Germline-derived CDR1 and CDR2 are SNHLY and FYNNEI. This CDR3 spans 13 amino acids. J gave up 0 bases and V 8 bases, and 1 base lay outside the gene matches. This CDR3 is CASGRDSYNEQFF. CDR3 nucleotide sequence: TGTGCCAGCGGGAGGGACTCCTACAATGAGCAGTTCTTC.

The chain has TRBV28 and TRBJ1-2, with D possibly being TRBD1 (5 bases). The CDR3 consists of 15 residues. V was trimmed by 2 bases and J by 4 bases, leaving 14 bases between them. Germline values: CDR1 MDHEN, CDR2 SYDVKM. CDR3 DNA sequence: TGTGCCAGCAGTTTAGAAGGGGCGTGGGTCTATGGCTACACCTTC. It is translated as CASSLEGAWVYGYTF.

V usage is TRBV28 and J usage is TRBJ2-1, with 8 positions matching TRBD2. CDR3 size: 15 residues. V lost 6 bases and J lost 0; bases outside the gene matches: 4. Germline V gives CDR1 MDHEN, CDR2 SYDVKM. DNA for the CDR3: TGTGCCAGCAGCGGTCGGGGGGGCTCCTACAATGAGCAGTTCTTC. Its translation: CASSGRGGSYNEQFF.

The CDR3, as DNA: TGTGCCAGCACCGAAGGACTAGCGGGCCGGGAGCAGTACTTC. Amino acid sequence: CASTEGLAGREQYF. This chain joins TRBV9 and TRBJ2-7; 11 nucleotides align to TRBD2. Germline CDR1 and CDR2: SGDLS and YYNGEE. V lost 6 bases, J lost 7 bases, and 9 bases stayed unmatched. The CDR3 has 14 amino acids.

The genes are TRBV15 and TRBJ1-4, with D perhaps matching TRBD1 (6 bases). Germline loops: CDR1 LNHNV, CDR2 YYDKDF (reference sequence). The CDR3 is made up of 18 amino acids. V lost 4 bases and J 0 bases, leaving 18 bases between the germline ends. The CDR3 is CATSTTGRVGATNEKLFF. DNA for the CDR3: TGTGCCACCAGCACGACAGGAAGGGTCGGTGCAACTAATGAAAAACTGTTTTTT.